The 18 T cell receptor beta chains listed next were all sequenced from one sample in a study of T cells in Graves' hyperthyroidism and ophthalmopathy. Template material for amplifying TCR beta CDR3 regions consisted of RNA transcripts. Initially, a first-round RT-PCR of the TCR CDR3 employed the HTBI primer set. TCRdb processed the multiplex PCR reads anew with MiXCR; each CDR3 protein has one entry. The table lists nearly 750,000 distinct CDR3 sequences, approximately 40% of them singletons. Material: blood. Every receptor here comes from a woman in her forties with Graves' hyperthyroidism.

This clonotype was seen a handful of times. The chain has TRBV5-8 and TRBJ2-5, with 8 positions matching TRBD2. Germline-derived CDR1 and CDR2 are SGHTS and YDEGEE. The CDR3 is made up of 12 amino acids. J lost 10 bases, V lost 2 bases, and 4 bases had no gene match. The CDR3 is CASSLRAGVQYF. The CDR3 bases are TGTGCCAGCAGCTTAAGAGCGGGGGTCCAGTACTTC.

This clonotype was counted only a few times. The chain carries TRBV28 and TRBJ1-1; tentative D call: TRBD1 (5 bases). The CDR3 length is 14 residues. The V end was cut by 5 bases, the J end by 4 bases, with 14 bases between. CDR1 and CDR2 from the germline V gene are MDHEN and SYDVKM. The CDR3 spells CASSPEAGTTEAFF. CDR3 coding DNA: TGTGCCAGCAGTCCCGAGGCCGGGACCACTGAAGCTTTCTTT.

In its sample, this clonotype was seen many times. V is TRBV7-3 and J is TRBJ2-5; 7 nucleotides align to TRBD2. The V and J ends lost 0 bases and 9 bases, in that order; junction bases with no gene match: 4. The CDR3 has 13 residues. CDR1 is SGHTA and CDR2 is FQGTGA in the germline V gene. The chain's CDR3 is CASSLTGRGAQYF. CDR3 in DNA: TGTGCCAGCAGCTTAACTGGCCGGGGGGCCCAGTACTTC.

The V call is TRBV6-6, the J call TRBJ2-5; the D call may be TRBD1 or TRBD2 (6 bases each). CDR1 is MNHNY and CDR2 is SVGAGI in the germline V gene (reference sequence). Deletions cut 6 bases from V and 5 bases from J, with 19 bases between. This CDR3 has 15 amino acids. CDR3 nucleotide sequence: TGTGCCAGCAGCGGTTCTGGGGGGCTGGGGGAGACCCAGTACTTC. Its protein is CASSGSGGLGETQYF.

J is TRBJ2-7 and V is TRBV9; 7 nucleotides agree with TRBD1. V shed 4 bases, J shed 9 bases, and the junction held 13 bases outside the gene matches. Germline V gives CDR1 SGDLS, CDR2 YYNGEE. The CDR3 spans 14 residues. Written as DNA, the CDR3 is TGTGCCAGCAGCCCCGGGACAGAACCAGATACGCAGTACTTC. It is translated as CASSPGTEPDTQYF.

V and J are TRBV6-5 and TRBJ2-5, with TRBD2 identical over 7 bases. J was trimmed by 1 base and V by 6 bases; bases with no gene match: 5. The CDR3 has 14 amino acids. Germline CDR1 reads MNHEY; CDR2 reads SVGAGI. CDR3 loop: CASRRERGQETQYF. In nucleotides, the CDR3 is TGTGCCAGCAGAAGAGAGCGGGGCCAAGAGACCCAGTACTTC.

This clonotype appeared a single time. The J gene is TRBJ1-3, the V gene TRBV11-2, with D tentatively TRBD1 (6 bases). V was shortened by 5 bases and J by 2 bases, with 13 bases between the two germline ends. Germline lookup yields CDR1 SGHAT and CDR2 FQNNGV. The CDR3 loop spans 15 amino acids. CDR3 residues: CASSTGTWAGNTIYF. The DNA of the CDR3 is TGTGCCAGCAGCACCGGGACATGGGCTGGAAACACCATATATTTT.

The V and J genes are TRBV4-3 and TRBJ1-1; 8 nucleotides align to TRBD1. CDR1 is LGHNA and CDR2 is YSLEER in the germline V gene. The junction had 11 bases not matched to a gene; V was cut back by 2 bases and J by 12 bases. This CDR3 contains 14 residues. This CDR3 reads CASSQSGGAGAPFF. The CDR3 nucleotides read TGCGCCAGCAGCCAATCAGGGGGCGCGGGGGCTCCTTTCTTT.

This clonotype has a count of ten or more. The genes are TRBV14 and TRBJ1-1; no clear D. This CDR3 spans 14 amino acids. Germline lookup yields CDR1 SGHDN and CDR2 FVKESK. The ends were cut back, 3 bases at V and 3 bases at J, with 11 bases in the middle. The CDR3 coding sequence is TGTGCCAGCAGCCAGAGGATGTGGGACACTGAAGCTTTCTTT. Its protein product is CASSQRMWDTEAFF.

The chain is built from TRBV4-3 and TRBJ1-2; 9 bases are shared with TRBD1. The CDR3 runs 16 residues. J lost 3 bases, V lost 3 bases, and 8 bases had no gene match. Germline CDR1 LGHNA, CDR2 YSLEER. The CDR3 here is CASSQVTTGGDYGYTF. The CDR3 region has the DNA TGCGCCAGCAGCCAGGTTACGACAGGGGGAGACTATGGCTACACCTTC.

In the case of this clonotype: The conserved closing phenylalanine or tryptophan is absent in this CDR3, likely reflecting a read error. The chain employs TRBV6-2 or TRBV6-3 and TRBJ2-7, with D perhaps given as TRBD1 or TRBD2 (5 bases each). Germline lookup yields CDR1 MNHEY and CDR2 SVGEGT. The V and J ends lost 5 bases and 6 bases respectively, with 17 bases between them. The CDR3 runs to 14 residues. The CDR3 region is CASSQTQGRREQYL. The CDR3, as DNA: TGTGCCAGCAGTCAAACCCAGGGACGACGCGAGCAGTACCTC.

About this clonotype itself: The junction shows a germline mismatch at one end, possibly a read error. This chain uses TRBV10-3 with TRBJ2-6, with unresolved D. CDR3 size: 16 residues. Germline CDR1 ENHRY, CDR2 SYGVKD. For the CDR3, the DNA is TGTGCCAGCAGTCACGCACACTCCTCTGGGGCCAACGTCCTGACTTTC. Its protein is CASSHAHSSGANVLTF.

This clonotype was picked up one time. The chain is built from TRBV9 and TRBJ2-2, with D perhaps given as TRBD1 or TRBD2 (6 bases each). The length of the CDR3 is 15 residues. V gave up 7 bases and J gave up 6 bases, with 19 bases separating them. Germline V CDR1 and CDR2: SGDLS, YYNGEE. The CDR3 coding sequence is TGTGCCAGCTCATCACTAGCCAGGGGCCCCGGGGAGCTGTTTTTT. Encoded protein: CASSSLARGPGELFF.

The CDR3 protein is CASSEATTSGFYEQYF. In nucleotides, the CDR3 is TGTGCCAGCAGTGAAGCAACCACTAGCGGGTTCTACGAGCAGTACTTC. This chain joins TRBV6-1 and TRBJ2-7; 9 bases line up with TRBD2. Per germline, CDR1 MNHNS and CDR2 SASEGT. V was pared by 0 bases and J by 3 bases, with 6 bases of the junction left unmatched. The CDR3 is made up of 16 amino acids.

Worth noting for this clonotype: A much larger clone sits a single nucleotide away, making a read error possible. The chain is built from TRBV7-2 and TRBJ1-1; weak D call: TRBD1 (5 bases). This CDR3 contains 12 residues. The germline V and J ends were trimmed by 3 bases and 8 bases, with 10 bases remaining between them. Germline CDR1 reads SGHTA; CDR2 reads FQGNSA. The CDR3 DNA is TGTGCCAGCAGCTTTCGGCGGGGGGAAGCTTTCTTT. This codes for CASSFRRGEAFF.

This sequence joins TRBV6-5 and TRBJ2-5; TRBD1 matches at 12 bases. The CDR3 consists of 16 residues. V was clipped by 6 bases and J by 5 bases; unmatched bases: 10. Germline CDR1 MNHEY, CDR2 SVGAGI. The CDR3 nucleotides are TGTGCCAGCAGGGACCCGGGACAGGGGGCAGCTGAGACCCAGTACTTC. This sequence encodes CASRDPGQGAAETQYF.

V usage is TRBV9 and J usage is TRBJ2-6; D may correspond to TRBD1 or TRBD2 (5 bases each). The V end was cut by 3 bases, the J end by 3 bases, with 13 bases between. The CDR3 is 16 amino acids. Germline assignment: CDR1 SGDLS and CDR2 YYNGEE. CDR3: CASSASGAFGANVLTF. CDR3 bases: TGTGCCAGCAGCGCGTCCGGGGCCTTTGGGGCCAACGTCCTGACTTTC. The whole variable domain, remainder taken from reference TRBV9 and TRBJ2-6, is DSGVTQTPKHLITATGQRVTLRCSPRSGDLSVYWYQQSLDQGLQFLIQYYNGEERAKGNILERFSAQQFPDLHSELNLSSLELGDSALYFCASSASGAFGANVLTFGAGSRLTVL.

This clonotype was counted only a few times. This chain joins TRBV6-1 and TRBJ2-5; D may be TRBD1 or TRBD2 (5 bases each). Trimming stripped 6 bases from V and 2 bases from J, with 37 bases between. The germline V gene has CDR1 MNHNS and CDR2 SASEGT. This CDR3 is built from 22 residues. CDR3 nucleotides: TGTGCCAGCAGCTTCACAACCCTTGATGTTAGGGGAGCAGGGAAAGAACAAGAGACCCAGTACTTC. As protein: CASSFTTLDVRGAGKEQETQYF.